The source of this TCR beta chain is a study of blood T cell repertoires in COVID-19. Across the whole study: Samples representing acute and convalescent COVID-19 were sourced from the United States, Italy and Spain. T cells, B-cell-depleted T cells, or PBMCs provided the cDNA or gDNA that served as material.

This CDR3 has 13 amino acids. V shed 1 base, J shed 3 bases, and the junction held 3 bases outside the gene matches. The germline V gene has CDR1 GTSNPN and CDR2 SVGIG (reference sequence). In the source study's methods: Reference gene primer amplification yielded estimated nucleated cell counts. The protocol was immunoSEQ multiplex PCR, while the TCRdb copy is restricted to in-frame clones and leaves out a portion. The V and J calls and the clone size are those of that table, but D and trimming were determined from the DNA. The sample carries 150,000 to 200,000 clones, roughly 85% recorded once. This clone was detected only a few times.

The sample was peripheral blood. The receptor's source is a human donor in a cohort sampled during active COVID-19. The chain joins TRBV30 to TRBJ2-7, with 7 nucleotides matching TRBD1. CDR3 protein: CAWSANRGYEQYF. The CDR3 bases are TGTGCCTGGAGTGCGAACAGGGGCTACGAGCAGTACTTC. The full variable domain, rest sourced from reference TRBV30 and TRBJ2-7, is SQTIHQWPATLVQPVGSPLSLECTVEGTSNPNLYWYRQAAGRGLQLLFYSVGIGQISSEVPQNLSASRPQDRQFILSSKKLLLSDSGFYLCAWSANRGYEQYFGPGTRLTVT.